One sample yielded the 13 T cell receptor beta chains listed below, sequenced in a study of stem cell transplantation in POMP-related autoinflammatory disease. Findings and limits, study-wide: Unique TRB V-J gene pairings were limited in number in patients with PRAID. PRAID patients trended toward lower TRB diversity and higher clonality in all analyzed T-cell subsets.

No antigen has been identified for these receptors. The repertoire was sequenced with immunoSEQ multiplex PCR; TCRdb's copy has only in-frame clones and lacks some. This table holds 11,000 or so clones, roughly 86% found once. The material was CD8+ T cells from PBMCs, obtained before stem cell transplantation. These receptors originate from a human donor with POMP-related autoinflammation and immune dysregulation (PRAID).

There are a few counts of this clone. This chain links TRBV19 with TRBJ1-5, with 9 positions matching TRBD1. The germline V gene has CDR1 LNHDA and CDR2 SQIVND (reference sequence). Trimming took 6 bases from V and 0 from J; bases not matched to a gene: 3. This CDR3 has 15 residues. CDR3 sequence (DNA): TGTGCCAGTAGCAAGACAGGGGGTAGCAATCAGCCCCAGCATTTT. This sequence encodes CASSKTGGSNQPQHF.

The V call is TRBV7-3, the J call TRBJ2-3; 9 positions match TRBD2. The CDR3 length is 15 residues. Trimming at V came to 4 bases and at J to 5 bases, leaving 7 bases not matched to a gene. The germline V gene has CDR1 SGHTA and CDR2 FQGTGA. This CDR3 is CASSSIAGAGDTQYF. In nucleotides, the CDR3 is TGTGCCAGCAGCTCAATAGCGGGAGCGGGAGATACGCAGTATTTT.

There are a few counts of this clone. The V and J genes are TRBV9 and TRBJ1-2, with unresolved D. This CDR3 has 15 amino acids. V lost 0 bases, J lost 4 bases, and 13 bases lay in between. Germline CDR1 and CDR2: SGDLS and YYNGEE. CDR3: CASSVAGYSGYGYTF. The CDR3 DNA is TGTGCCAGCAGCGTAGCGGGGTACAGTGGCTATGGCTACACCTTC.

As DNA, the CDR3 is TGTGCCAGTAGTGCCGGGACTAGCAGGGTGGATGAGCAGTTCTTC. Its translation is CASSAGTSRVDEQFF. The V call is TRBV19, the J call TRBJ2-1; 9 nucleotides match TRBD2. From germline, CDR1 is LNHDA and CDR2 SQIVND (reference sequence). The trim removed 5 bases at V and 8 bases at J, leaving 10 bases unmatched. The CDR3 is 15 amino acids.

The V gene is TRBV2, the J gene TRBJ1-3; a weak D match, TRBD1 (5 bases). The germline gives CDR1 SNHLY, CDR2 FYNNEI. The CDR3 is 15 amino acids. Trimming took off 6 bases at V and 0 bases at J, with 12 bases between the two ends. Here the CDR3 reads CASRRTLSSGNTIYF. CDR3 DNA sequence: TGTGCCAGCAGGCGGACATTGTCCTCTGGAAACACCATATATTTT.

The chain has TRBV30 and TRBJ2-7; 9 nucleotides line up with TRBD2. This CDR3 contains 13 residues. V shed 4 bases, J shed 6 bases, and the junction held 7 bases outside the gene matches. Germline V gene lookup returns CDR1 GTSNPN and CDR2 SVGIG (reference sequence). DNA for the CDR3: TGTGCCTGGAAGGGGAGGACTAGCGCCGAGCAGTACTTC. This codes for CAWKGRTSAEQYF.

The CDR3 DNA reads as TGTGCCAGCAGCGACGGACAGATGCAAGAGACCCAGTACTTC. This codes for CASSDGQMQETQYF. The chain employs TRBV5-4 and TRBJ2-5; D perhaps matches TRBD1 (6 bases). This CDR3 spans 14 amino acids. The germline V gene encodes CDR1 SGHNT and CDR2 YYREEE (reference sequence). V lost 4 bases and J 2 bases, leaving 12 bases between the germline ends.

This clone appeared once. The V and J genes are TRBV7-6 and TRBJ2-5; the D is unclear. There are 13 residues in the CDR3. CDR1 SGHVS and CDR2 FNYEAQ come from the germline V gene. V was pared by 4 bases and J by 0 bases, with 6 bases between. The CDR3 reads CASSSPYQETQYF. CDR3 bases: TGTGCCAGCAGCTCGCCGTACCAAGAGACCCAGTACTTC. Supplemented by reference TRBV7-6 and TRBJ2-5, the full variable domain reads GAGVSQSPRYKVTKRGQDVALRCDPISGHVSLYWYRQALGQGPEFLTYFNYEAQQDKSGLPNDRFSAERPEGSISTLTIQRTEQRDSAMYRCASSSPYQETQYFGPGTRLLVL.

V gene TRBV4-1 combines with J gene TRBJ2-5; D is ambiguous. Germline loops: CDR1 MGHRA, CDR2 YSYEKL. V dropped 3 bases and J dropped 5 bases, with 13 bases sitting between them. The CDR3 is 14 residues long. CDR3 coding DNA: TGCGCCAGCAGCCACACGGTCCAGGCGGAGACCCAGTACTTC. Protein sequence: CASSHTVQAETQYF.

The chain is built from TRBV6-5 and TRBJ2-7, with 9 bases lining up with TRBD2. Trimming took 3 bases from V and 4 from J; bases not matched to a gene: 4. Germline V gives CDR1 MNHEY, CDR2 SVGAGI. The CDR3 extends over 14 amino acids. CDR3 loop: CASSYSSGSYEQYF. DNA for the CDR3: TGTGCCAGCAGTTATAGTAGCGGGAGTTACGAGCAGTACTTC.

In the case of this clone: Because the CDR3's place on the DNA is in doubt, the DNA is left out and the CDR3 is given as listed by TCRdb. This chain uses TRBV6-1 with TRBJ1-5. The CDR3 length is 15 residues, termini included. Germline V gives CDR1 MNHNS, CDR2 SASEGT. CDR3 loop: CASSATTRDSAPAFF.

The chain employs TRBV6-6 and TRBJ1-2; weak D call: TRBD1 (5 bases). The V end was cut by 8 bases, the J end by 4 bases, with 11 bases between. In germline, CDR1 is MNHNY, CDR2 SVGAGI (reference sequence). The CDR3 contains 12 residues. Here the CDR3 reads CASRDGRYGYTF. CDR3 bases: TGTGCCAGCCGGGACGGACGCTATGGCTACACCTTC.

The chain has TRBV4-1 and TRBJ2-4; no definite D call. V was clipped by 0 bases and J by 3 bases, with 12 bases between them. The CDR3 is 16 amino acids. Germline-derived CDR1 and CDR2 are MGHRA and YSYEKL. The CDR3 sequence is CASSQDPGLGKNIQYF. The CDR3 DNA reads TGCGCCAGCAGCCAAGATCCTGGATTAGGCAAAAACATTCAGTACTTC.